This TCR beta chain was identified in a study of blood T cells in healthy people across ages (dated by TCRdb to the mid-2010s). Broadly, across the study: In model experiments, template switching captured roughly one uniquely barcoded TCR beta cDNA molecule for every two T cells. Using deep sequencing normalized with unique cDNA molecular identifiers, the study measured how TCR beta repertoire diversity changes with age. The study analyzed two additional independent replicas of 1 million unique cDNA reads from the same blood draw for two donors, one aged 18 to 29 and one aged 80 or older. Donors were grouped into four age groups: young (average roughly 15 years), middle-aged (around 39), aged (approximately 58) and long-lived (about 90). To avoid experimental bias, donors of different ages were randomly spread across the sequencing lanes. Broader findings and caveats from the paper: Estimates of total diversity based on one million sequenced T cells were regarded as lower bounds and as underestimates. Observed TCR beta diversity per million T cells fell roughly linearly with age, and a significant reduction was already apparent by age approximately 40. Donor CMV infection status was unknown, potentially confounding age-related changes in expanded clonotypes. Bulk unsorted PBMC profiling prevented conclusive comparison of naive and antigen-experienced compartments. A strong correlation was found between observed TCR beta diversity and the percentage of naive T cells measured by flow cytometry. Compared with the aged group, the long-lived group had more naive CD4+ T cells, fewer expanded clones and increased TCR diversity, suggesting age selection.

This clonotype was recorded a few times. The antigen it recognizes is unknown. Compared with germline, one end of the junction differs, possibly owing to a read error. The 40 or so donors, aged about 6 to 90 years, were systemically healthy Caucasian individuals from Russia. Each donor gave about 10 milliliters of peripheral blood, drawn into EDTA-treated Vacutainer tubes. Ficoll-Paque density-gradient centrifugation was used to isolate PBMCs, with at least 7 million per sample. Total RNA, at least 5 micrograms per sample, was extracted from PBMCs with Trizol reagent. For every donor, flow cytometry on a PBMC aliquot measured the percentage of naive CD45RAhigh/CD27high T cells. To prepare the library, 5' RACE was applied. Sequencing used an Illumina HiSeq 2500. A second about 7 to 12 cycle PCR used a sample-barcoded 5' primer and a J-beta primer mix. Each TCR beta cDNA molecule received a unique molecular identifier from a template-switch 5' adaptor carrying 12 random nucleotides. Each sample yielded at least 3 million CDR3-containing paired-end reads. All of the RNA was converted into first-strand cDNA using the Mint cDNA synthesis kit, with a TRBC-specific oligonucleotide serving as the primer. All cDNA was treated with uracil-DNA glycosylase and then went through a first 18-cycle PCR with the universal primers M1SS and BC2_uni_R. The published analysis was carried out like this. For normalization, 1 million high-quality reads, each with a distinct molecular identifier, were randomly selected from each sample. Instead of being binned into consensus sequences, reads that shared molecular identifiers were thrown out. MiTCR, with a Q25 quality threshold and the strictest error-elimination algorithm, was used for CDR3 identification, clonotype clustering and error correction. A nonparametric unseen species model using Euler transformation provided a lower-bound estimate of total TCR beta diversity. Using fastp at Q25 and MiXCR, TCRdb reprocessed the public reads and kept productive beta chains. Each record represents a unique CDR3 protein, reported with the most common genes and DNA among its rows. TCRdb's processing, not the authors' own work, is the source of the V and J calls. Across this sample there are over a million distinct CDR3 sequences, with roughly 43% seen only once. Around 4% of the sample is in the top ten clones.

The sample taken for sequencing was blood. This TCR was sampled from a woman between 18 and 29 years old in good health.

The nucleotide sequence is TGTGCCAGCAGCTTAACGGGTATTGTGAACTATGGCTGCACCTTC. Translated, this is CASSLTGIVNYGCTF. The V and J segments used are TRBV7-9 and TRBJ1-2; the D gene cannot be named for sure. Reading from cysteine to phenylalanine, the CDR3 counts 15 amino acids. The CDR3 DNA has 45 bases and is translated from base 1. CDR1 and CDR2 (SEHNR, FQNEAQ) derive from the germline V gene (reference sequence).